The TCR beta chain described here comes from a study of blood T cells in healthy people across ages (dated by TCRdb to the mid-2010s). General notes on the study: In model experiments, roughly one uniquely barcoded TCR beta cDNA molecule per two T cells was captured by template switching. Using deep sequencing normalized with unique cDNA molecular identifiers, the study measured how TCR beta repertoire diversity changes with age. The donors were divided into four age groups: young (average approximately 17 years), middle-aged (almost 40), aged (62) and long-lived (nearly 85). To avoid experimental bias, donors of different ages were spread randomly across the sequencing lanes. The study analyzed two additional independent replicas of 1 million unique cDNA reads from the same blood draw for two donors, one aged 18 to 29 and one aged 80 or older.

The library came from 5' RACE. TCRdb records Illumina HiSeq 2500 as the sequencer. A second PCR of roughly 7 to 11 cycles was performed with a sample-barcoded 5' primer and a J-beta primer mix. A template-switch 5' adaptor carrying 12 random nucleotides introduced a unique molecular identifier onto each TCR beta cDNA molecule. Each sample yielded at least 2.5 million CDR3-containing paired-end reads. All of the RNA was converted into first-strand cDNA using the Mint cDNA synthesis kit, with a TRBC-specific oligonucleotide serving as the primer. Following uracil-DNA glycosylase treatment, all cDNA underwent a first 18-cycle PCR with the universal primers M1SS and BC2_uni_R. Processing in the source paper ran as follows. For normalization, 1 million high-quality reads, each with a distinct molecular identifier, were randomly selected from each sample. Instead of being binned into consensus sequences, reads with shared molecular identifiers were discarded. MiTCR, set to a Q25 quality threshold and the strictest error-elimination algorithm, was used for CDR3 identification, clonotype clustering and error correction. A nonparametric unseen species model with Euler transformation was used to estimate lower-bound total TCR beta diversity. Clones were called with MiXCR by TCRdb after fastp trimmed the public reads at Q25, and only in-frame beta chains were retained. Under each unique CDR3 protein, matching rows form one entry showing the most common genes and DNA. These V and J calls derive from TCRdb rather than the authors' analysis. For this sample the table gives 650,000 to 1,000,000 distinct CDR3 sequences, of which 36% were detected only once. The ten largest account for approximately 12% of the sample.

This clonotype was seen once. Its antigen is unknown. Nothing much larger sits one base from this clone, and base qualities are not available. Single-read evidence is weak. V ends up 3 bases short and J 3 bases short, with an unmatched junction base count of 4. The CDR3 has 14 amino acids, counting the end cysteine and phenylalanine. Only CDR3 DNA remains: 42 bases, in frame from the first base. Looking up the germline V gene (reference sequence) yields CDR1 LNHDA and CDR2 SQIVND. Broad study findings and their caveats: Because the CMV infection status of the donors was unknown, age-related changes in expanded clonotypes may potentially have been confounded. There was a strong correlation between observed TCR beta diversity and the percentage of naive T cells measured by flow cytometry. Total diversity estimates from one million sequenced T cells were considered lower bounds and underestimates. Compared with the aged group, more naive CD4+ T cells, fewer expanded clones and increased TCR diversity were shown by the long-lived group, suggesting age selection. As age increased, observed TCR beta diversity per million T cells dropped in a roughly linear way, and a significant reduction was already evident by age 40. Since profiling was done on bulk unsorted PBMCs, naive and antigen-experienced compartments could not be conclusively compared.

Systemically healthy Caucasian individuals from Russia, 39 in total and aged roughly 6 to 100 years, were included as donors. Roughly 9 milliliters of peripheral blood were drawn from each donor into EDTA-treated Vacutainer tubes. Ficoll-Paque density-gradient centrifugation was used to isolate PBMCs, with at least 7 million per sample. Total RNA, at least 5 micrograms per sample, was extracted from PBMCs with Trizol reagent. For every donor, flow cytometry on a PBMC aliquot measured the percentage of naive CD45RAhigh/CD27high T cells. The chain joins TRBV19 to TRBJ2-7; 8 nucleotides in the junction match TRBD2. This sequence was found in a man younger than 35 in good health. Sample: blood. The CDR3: CASSIASGGYEQYF. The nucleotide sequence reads TGTGCCAGTAGTATCGCGAGCGGGGGCTACGAGCAGTACTTC.